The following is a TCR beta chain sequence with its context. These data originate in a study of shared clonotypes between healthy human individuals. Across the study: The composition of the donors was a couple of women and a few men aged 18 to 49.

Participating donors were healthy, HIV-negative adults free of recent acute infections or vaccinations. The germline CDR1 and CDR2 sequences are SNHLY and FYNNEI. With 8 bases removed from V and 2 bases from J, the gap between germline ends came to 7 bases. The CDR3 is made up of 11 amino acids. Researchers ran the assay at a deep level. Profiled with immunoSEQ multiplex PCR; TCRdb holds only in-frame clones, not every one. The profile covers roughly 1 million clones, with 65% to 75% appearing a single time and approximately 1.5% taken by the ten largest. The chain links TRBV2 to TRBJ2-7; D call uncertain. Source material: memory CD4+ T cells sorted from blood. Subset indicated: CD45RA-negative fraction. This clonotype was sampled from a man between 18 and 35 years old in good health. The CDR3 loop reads CASLGAYEQYF. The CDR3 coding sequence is TGTGCCAGCCTCGGCGCCTACGAGCAGTACTTC.